This T cell receptor beta chain was captured by sequencing in a study of blood T cell repertoires in COVID-19 (dated by TCRdb to 2018 to 2021). Background for the entire study: Samples from collaborators originated in the United States, Italy and Spain and spanned both the acute and convalescent phases of COVID-19. A de-identified subject ID, COVID-19 status, age in years and sex were almost always included in the sample metadata. The samples were drawn from the first 160 participants of the ongoing ImmuneRACE study and from 1,254 subjects provided by 6 global collaborators. Deeply sampled blood TCRbeta repertoires from subjects exposed to, actively infected with, or recovered from COVID-19 were included in the dataset. HLA class I and class II types, where available, came from metadata supplied by the sample provider rather than from assay-based typing. The repertoires were released in a freely available public database intended as a resource for research on the immune response to SARS-CoV-2. The prospective study material was composed of cDNA or gDNA derived from T cells, B-cell-depleted T cells, or PBMCs. Findings and caveats that apply to the study as a whole: How much clinical and demographic metadata was included differed by source and by participant, and the metadata was provided uncurated.

TCRbeta CDR3 regions were amplified from genomic DNA using the immunoSEQ Assay, a bias-controlled multiplex PCR. In the original analysis: Within the assay, amplification of reference gene primers was used to estimate how many nucleated cells each sample contained. Sequence reads were collapsed and filtered to measure the absolute abundance of every unique TCRbeta CDR3 rearrangement. For each sample, productive Simpson clonality was calculated as the square root of Simpson's diversity index over productive rearrangements. In its TCRdb copy, this immuneACCESS table keeps in-frame sequences only and misses some clones. Where compared with another copy, unresolved V genes explain less than half of these, and the others have no known cause. D and trimming were read from the DNA, whereas the V and J calls and clone size are those reported in that table. This sample holds 140,000 or so clones; roughly three quarters were observed only once. 1.5% to 2.5% of the sample is taken by the ten largest.

Points on this clone: Its antigen remains undetermined. Within one base of it there is no much larger clone, and no base qualities were kept.

Collaborating institutions collected whole blood in K2EDTA tubes following their own protocols. For TCRbeta analysis, collaborators shipped samples in one of three forms: frozen whole blood, isolated PBMCs, or DNA extracted from either of those sample types. Source material: peripheral blood. This clonotype originated in a woman aged 55-70 years with acute or convalescent COVID-19.

The CDR3 protein sequence reads: CASSRLNNEQFF. The DNA reads as follows: TGTGCCAGCAGCCGACTCAATAATGAGCAGTTCTTC. The chain joins TRBV11-3 to TRBJ2-1; too little of a D gene remains to name it. V was cut back by 5 bases and J by 7 bases, leaving a gap of 9 bases between them. The germline V gene specifies SGHNT as CDR1 and YENEEA as CDR2. The CDR3 measures 12 amino acids from cysteine to phenylalanine. Only CDR3 DNA remains: 36 bases, in frame from the first base.